This is a list of T cell receptor beta chains from one sample in a study of brain T cells in children with intractable seizures. Assay used: immunoSEQ multiplex PCR; TCRdb lists only in-frame clones, some missing. This sample carries 340,000 or so clones, about 93% of them seen once, and the ten largest clones take about 6%. The sequencing used peripheral blood, collected approximately 5 months after surgery. The receptors shown here come from a boy under three years old with tuberous sclerosis and intractable seizures. CDR3s include the opening cysteine and the closing phenylalanine or tryptophan. D genes are given only for firm matches. Rows give clone size only sometimes, using once, few, many, or a class for an expanded clone.

clone_size: -; j_call: TRBJ2-7; v_call: TRBV5-4; d_call: TRBD2; cdr3_nt: TGTGCCAGCAGCTTGCCAAGGACTAGCCCGGGAGTCCACGAGCAGTACTTC; cdr3_aa: CASSLPRTSPGVHEQYF
clone_size: -; j_call: TRBJ2-3; v_call: TRBV6-5; d_call: -; cdr3_nt: TGTGCCAGCAGCTCTGGGGGAGTCCCAGATACGCAGTATTTT; cdr3_aa: CASSSGGVPDTQYF
clone_size: -; j_call: TRBJ2-5; v_call: TRBV11-2; d_call: TRBD2; cdr3_nt: TGTGCCAGCAGCTACTTCCCGGGACTAGCGGGGCAAGAGACCCAGTACTTC; cdr3_aa: CASSYFPGLAGQETQYF
clone_size: -; j_call: TRBJ2-7; v_call: TRBV7-9; d_call: TRBD2; cdr3_nt: TGTGCCAGCAGCTTATCAGGGACTAGCGACTACGAGCAGTACTTC; cdr3_aa: CASSLSGTSDYEQYF
clone_size: -; j_call: TRBJ1-1; v_call: TRBV9; d_call: -; cdr3_nt: TGTGCCAGCAGCGTAGATTTGGGAGCAGGGAAGGGGACTGAAGCTTTCTTT; cdr3_aa: CASSVDLGAGKGTEAFF
clone_size: once; j_call: TRBJ2-7; v_call: TRBV9; d_call: -; cdr3_nt: TGTGCCAGCAGCGTAGCGGCGGGAAACTACGAGCAGTACTTC; cdr3_aa: CASSVAAGNYEQYF
clone_size: -; j_call: TRBJ2-7; v_call: TRBV10-1; d_call: TRBD2; cdr3_nt: TGCGCCAGCAGTGATCGGACTAGCGGGCAGGACGAGCAGTACTTC; cdr3_aa: CASSDRTSGQDEQYF
clone_size: -; j_call: TRBJ2-1; v_call: TRBV24-1; d_call: -; cdr3_nt: TGTGCCACCAGTGATTCAGGTGGGAGCTCCTACAATGAGCAGTTCTTC; cdr3_aa: CATSDSGGSSYNEQFF
clone_size: -; j_call: TRBJ2-1; v_call: TRBV6-5; d_call: TRBD2; cdr3_nt: TGTGCCAGCAGAAGCGGGGGGCGTTACAATGAGCAGTTCTTC; cdr3_aa: CASRSGGRYNEQFF
clone_size: -; j_call: TRBJ2-7; v_call: TRBV20-1; d_call: TRBD2; cdr3_nt: TGCAGTGCTAGTGACAGCGGGAGTGGGGGTTACGAGCAGTACTTC; cdr3_aa: CSASDSGSGGYEQYF
clone_size: once; j_call: TRBJ1-1; v_call: TRBV25-1; d_call: -; cdr3_nt: TGTGCCAGCAGTGGGGGGGATGGCACTGAAGCTTTCTTT; cdr3_aa: CASSGGDGTEAFF
clone_size: -; j_call: TRBJ2-1; v_call: TRBV7-2; d_call: -; cdr3_nt: TGTGCCAGCAGCCCAGGGTGGGGTTCAAACAATGAGCAGTTCTTC; cdr3_aa: CASSPGWGSNNEQFF
clone_size: -; j_call: TRBJ2-7; v_call: TRBV3-1/TRBV3-2; d_call: -; cdr3_nt: TGTGCCAGCAGCCAGCACGGTACAGGGAAGGTCTACGAGCAGTACTTC; cdr3_aa: CASSQHGTGKVYEQYF
clone_size: -; j_call: TRBJ1-5; v_call: TRBV28; d_call: TRBD1; cdr3_nt: TGTGCCAGCAGTGGGACAGGGGGACGGAATCAGCCCCAGCATTTT; cdr3_aa: CASSGTGGRNQPQHF
clone_size: -; j_call: TRBJ1-1; v_call: TRBV7-3; d_call: -; cdr3_nt: TGTGCCAGCAGCTCCGGGACGGCGAACACTGAAGCTTTCTTT; cdr3_aa: CASSSGTANTEAFF
clone_size: -; j_call: TRBJ2-1; v_call: TRBV5-1; d_call: TRBD1; cdr3_nt: TGCGCCAGCAGCTTGGTTTCAGGGGGCAATGAGCAGTTCTTC; cdr3_aa: CASSLVSGGNEQFF
clone_size: -; j_call: TRBJ2-7; v_call: TRBV11-2; d_call: -; cdr3_nt: TGTGCCAGCAGCCCCGGGACGGACGGCTACGAGCAGTACTTC; cdr3_aa: CASSPGTDGYEQYF
clone_size: -; j_call: TRBJ2-2; v_call: TRBV19; d_call: TRBD2; cdr3_nt: TGTGCCAGTAGCCAAACTAGCGGCACCGGGGAGCTGTTTTTT; cdr3_aa: CASSQTSGTGELFF
clone_size: -; j_call: TRBJ2-7; v_call: TRBV11-2; d_call: -; cdr3_nt: TGTGCCAGCAGCTTAGTCGGCGGGACGGCGTACGAGCAGTACTTC; cdr3_aa: CASSLVGGTAYEQYF
clone_size: -; j_call: TRBJ1-2; v_call: TRBV13; d_call: -; cdr3_nt: TGTGCCAGCAGCTTAGGATCAGGGGGCTACACCTTC; cdr3_aa: CASSLGSGGYTF
clone_size: -; j_call: TRBJ2-1; v_call: TRBV7-9; d_call: -; cdr3_nt: TGTGCCAGCAGCTCAGGCGTAGGGGGCAATGAGCAGTTCTTC; cdr3_aa: CASSSGVGGNEQFF
clone_size: -; j_call: TRBJ2-1; v_call: TRBV5-1; d_call: TRBD2; cdr3_nt: TGCGCCAGCAGCTTGGACCGGGGGGGCTACTACAATGAGCAGTTCTTC; cdr3_aa: CASSLDRGGYYNEQFF